The 8 T cell receptor beta chains given below trace back to one sample, sequenced in a study of CD8+CD57+ T cells in acquired aplastic anemia. CD8+CD57+ cell expansion, shown by flow cytometry, had occurred in the patients selected for sequencing. Genomic DNA acted as the template from which TCR beta VDJ combination and CDR3 sequence profiling were carried out. Each CDR3 protein is one row after TCRdb ran MiXCR on the reads. The sample consists of a few hundred thousand distinct CDR3 sequences, more than 25% of them appearing once. The sample taken for sequencing was sorted CD4+, CD8+, or CD8+CD57+ T cells (not recorded which) from PBMCs. The receptor set was obtained from a human donor with aplastic anemia.

The gene calls are TRBV4-3 and TRBJ1-2; possibly TRBD1 for D (6 bases). Germline CDR1 LGHNA, CDR2 YSLEER. Trimming stripped 0 bases from V and 13 bases from J, with 18 bases between. The CDR3 extends over 14 amino acids. CDR3 amino acids: CASSQEMGGPGGTF. The CDR3 DNA sequence: TGCGCCAGCAGCCAAGAGATGGGGGGGCCGGGTGGCACCTTC.

This clonotype was counted at least ten times. V is TRBV15 and J is TRBJ1-2; a possible D gene is TRBD1 (6 bases). CDR3 length: 14 residues. The V gene's germline CDR1 is LNHNV and CDR2 YYDKDF (reference sequence). V lost 4 bases and J lost 0, with 9 bases in between. The CDR3, as DNA: TGTGCCACCAGCAAACAGGGCTCTAACTATGGCTACACCTTC. Translated: CATSKQGSNYGYTF. Variable domain in full (rest from reference TRBV15 and TRBJ1-2): DAMVIQNPRYQVTQFGKPVTLSCSQTLNHNVMYWYQQKSSQAPKLLFHYYDKDFNNEADTPDNFQSRRPNTSFCFLDIRSPGLGDTAMYLCATSKQGSNYGYTFGSGTRLTVV.

This chain joins TRBV2 and TRBJ1-4; D unresolved. The germline V gene encodes CDR1 SNHLY and CDR2 FYNNEI. The CDR3 loop spans 15 amino acids. V was cut by 7 bases and J by 0 bases, with 12 bases left in between. CDR3 bases: TGTGCCAGCAACAAGGACGGTGCAACTAATGAAAAACTGTTTTTT. Translated, it gives CASNKDGATNEKLFF.

V is TRBV4-2 and J is TRBJ2-1; possibly TRBD2 for D (5 bases). The germline CDR1 and CDR2 sequences are LGHNA and YNFKEQ. This CDR3 comprises 15 residues. V was trimmed by 6 bases and J by 7 bases, leaving 19 bases between them. CDR3: CASRDGGIRSNEQFF. The CDR3 DNA sequence: TGTGCCAGCAGGGACGGAGGTATACGGTCTAATGAGCAGTTCTTC.

The chain uses TRBV15 and TRBJ2-5; TRBD1 agrees at 9 bases. Looked up from germline, CDR1 is LNHNV and CDR2 is YYDKDF (reference sequence). Trimming took 3 bases from V and 2 from J; bases not matched to a gene: 4. CDR3 size: 15 residues. CDR3 bases: TGTGCCACCAGCAGCGGGACAGGGTATCAAGAGACCCAGTACTTC. It encodes CATSSGTGYQETQYF.

To note about this clonotype: One base away lies a much larger clone, so this may be a sequencing read error. DNA for the CDR3: TGTGCCAGCAGGGCCACCAACCAAGAGACCCAGTACTTC. It specifies CASRATNQETQYF. The chain uses TRBV2 and TRBJ2-5; no clear D gene. The germline gives CDR1 SNHLY, CDR2 FYNNEI. V was pared by 6 bases and J by 0 bases, with 8 bases between. This CDR3 comprises 13 residues.

This chain joins TRBV7-3 and TRBJ2-4; 15 positions match TRBD2. CDR1 SGHTA and CDR2 FQGTGA come from the germline V gene. The CDR3 contains 18 residues. The V segment lost 5 bases and the J segment 3 bases; nucleotides outside the gene matches: 8. The CDR3 protein is CASSPGLAGGPVKNIQYF. CDR3 in DNA: TGTGCCAGCAGCCCAGGACTAGCGGGAGGGCCCGTCAAAAACATTCAGTACTTC.

This clonotype was detected only a few times. A much larger clone differs from this one at a single base, so this may be a read error. The chain joins TRBV10-3 to TRBJ1-1; tentatively, D is TRBD1 (5 bases). Germline lookup yields CDR1 ENHRY and CDR2 SYGVKD. The CDR3 contains 13 residues. CDR3 in DNA: TGTGCCACCAGTCCAGGCCCAGGGAATGAAGCTTTCTTT. Its protein product is CATSPGPGNEAFF.